This section outlines one T cell receptor (beta chain) sequence together with its context. CD45RO-negative cells were positively selected for CCR7, leaving out terminally differentiated effector memory CD45RA+ cells. The data were taken from a study of shared clonotypes between healthy human individuals. Deep was the level used in running the assay. Some clones are missing from TCRdb's copy, which holds only in-frame ones; the method was immunoSEQ multiplex PCR. The sample consists of hundreds of thousands of clones, 85% to 95% of them appearing once. The specimen sequenced was naive CD8+ T cells sorted from blood. The receptor's source is a woman in her 30s in good health.

CDR3 sequence reads: CASSGGSDTQYF. The CDR3 DNA follows: TGCGCCAGCAGTGGAGGTTCCGATACGCAGTATTTT. The chain joins TRBV10-1 to TRBJ2-3, with D hard to call. Germline CDR1 reads WNHNN; CDR2 reads SYGVQD (reference sequence). This CDR3 region has 12 residues. V shed 4 bases and J shed 6 bases, with 8 bases lying between them.